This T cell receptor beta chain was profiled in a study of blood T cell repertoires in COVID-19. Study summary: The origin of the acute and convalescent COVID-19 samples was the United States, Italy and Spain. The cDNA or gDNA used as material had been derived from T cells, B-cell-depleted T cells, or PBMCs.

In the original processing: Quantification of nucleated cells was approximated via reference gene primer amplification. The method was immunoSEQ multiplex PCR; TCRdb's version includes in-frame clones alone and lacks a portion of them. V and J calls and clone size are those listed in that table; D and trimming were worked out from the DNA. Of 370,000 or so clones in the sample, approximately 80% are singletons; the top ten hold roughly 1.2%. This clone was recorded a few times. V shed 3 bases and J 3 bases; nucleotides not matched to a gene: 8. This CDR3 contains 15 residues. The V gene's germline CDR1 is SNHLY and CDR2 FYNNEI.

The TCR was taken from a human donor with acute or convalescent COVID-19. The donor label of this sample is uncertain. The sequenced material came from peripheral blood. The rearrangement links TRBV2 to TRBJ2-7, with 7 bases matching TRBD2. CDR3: CASSERRGDFYEQYF. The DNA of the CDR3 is TGTGCCAGCAGTGAGCGTCGGGGGGATTTCTACGAGCAGTACTTC.